Below are 22 T cell receptor beta chains sequenced from a single sample in a study of blood T cell repertoires in COVID-19. The table came from immunoSEQ multiplex PCR; TCRdb's copy has only in-frame clones and leaves some out. This sample carries 150,000 to 200,000 clones, almost 85% of them seen once, and the ten largest clones take over 20%. The source material was peripheral blood. The origin of the receptors is a woman older than 75 with acute or convalescent COVID-19.

The V call is TRBV4-1, the J call TRBJ1-5, with D unresolved. Germline CDR1 reads MGHRA; CDR2 reads YSYEKL. The CDR3 is made up of 17 amino acids. V was pared by 0 bases and J by 2 bases, with 14 bases between. CDR3 region: CASSQELRGIGNQPQHF. As DNA, the CDR3 is TGCGCCAGCAGCCAAGAACTCCGCGGGATCGGCAATCAGCCCCAGCATTTT.

The sample holds one count of this clone. This chain connects TRBV5-1 to TRBJ2-7; 7 bases line up with TRBD1. Looked up from germline, CDR1 is SGHRS and CDR2 is YFSETQ. The V segment lost 0 bases and the J segment 5 bases; nucleotides outside the gene matches: 8. The CDR3 consists of 15 residues. CDR3 amino acids: CASSLARGLGDEQYF. CDR3 nucleotide sequence: TGCGCCAGCAGCTTGGCGAGGGGGCTGGGCGACGAGCAGTACTTC.

The rearrangement links TRBV19 to TRBJ2-2, with D uncertain. This CDR3 has 14 amino acids. V was trimmed by 11 bases and J by 4 bases, leaving 17 bases between them. Germline CDR1 LNHDA, CDR2 SQIVND (reference sequence). The CDR3 is CAAGTFPSTGELFF. The CDR3 DNA sequence: TGTGCCGCAGGTACCTTCCCATCCACCGGGGAGCTGTTTTTT.

The V and J genes are TRBV7-2 and TRBJ2-2; the match to TRBD2 covers 7 bases. The CDR3 is 14 amino acids. CDR1 SGHTA and CDR2 FQGNSA come from the germline V gene. With 7 bases clipped from V and 0 bases from J, the junction kept 2 bases outside the gene matches. CDR3 loop: CASNLAANTGELFF. CDR3 bases: TGTGCCAGCAATCTAGCGGCGAACACCGGGGAGCTGTTTTTT.

This chain uses TRBV30 with TRBJ2-1; TRBD2 aligns across 7 bases. The V and J ends lost 4 bases and 4 bases, in that order; junction bases with no gene match: 7. This CDR3 has 14 residues. Germline V gene lookup returns CDR1 GTSNPN and CDR2 SVGIG (reference sequence). CDR3 nucleotide sequence: TGTGCCTGGACTGCCTGGGGAGGGTACAATGAGCAGTTCTTC. Residues: CAWTAWGGYNEQFF.

This chain links TRBV19 with TRBJ2-1, with 7 bases matching TRBD2. There are 12 residues in the CDR3. Germline loops: CDR1 LNHDA, CDR2 SQIVND (reference sequence). Trimming removed 7 bases from V and 7 bases from J; junction bases left unmatched: 4. The CDR3 nucleotides are TGTGCCAGTATGGTGGGGGGGAATGAGCAGTTCTTC. Translated: CASMVGGNEQFF.

The DNA of the CDR3 is TGTGCCTGGAGGGGGGGGTCTAGCTCTCGGGAGACCCAGTACTTC. This translates into CAWRGGSSSRETQYF. This chain uses TRBV30 with TRBJ2-5; 7 bases map to TRBD2. J gave up 5 bases and V 3 bases, and 12 bases lay outside the gene matches. The V gene's germline CDR1 is GTSNPN and CDR2 SVGIG (reference sequence). The CDR3 extends over 15 amino acids.

This clone was observed once. The genes are TRBV7-2 and TRBJ1-5; perhaps TRBD1 as D (6 bases). Trimming stripped 1 base from V and 2 bases from J, with 15 bases between. Germline CDR1 and CDR2: SGHTA and FQGNSA. CDR3 size: 17 residues. The CDR3 loop reads CASSLGVGGARNQPQHF. CDR3 bases: TGTGCCAGCAGCTTAGGGGTAGGGGGGGCGCGCAATCAGCCCCAGCATTTT.

The chain recombines TRBV6-2 or TRBV6-3 with TRBJ1-5; no definite D call. Germline CDR1 MNHEY, CDR2 SVGEGT. The CDR3 length is 13 residues. Deletions cut 2 bases from V and 4 bases from J, with 6 bases between. The CDR3 is CASSYGRNQPQHF. CDR3 in DNA: TGTGCCAGCAGTTACGGGCGAAATCAGCCCCAGCATTTT.

As concerns this clone: This CDR3 is also generated by other DNA sequences in the sample. The J gene is TRBJ2-1, the V gene TRBV10-3, with TRBD1 as a possible D gene (6 bases). V was trimmed by 0 bases and J by 0 bases, leaving 6 bases between them. CDR1 ENHRY and CDR2 SYGVKD come from the germline V gene. This CDR3 is built from 15 residues. The chain's CDR3 is CAISESGGSYNEQFF. CDR3 DNA sequence: TGTGCCATCAGTGAGTCAGGGGGCTCCTACAATGAGCAGTTCTTC.

This clone was observed a single time. V and J are TRBV7-2 and TRBJ2-7, with 9 bases that match TRBD2. V shed 4 bases and J 0 bases; nucleotides not matched to a gene: 4. CDR3 length equals 15 residues. Germline CDR1 is SGHTA and CDR2 is FQGNSA. The CDR3 protein is CASSYFSGSSYEQYF. The DNA of the CDR3 is TGTGCCAGCAGCTACTTTAGCGGGAGCTCCTACGAGCAGTACTTC.

The chain links TRBV30 to TRBJ2-5; 7 nucleotides line up with TRBD1. The germline gives CDR1 GTSNPN, CDR2 SVGIG (reference sequence). The CDR3 covers 15 residues. V lost 0 bases, J lost 5 bases, and 9 bases stayed unmatched. The CDR3 nucleotides are TGTGCCTGGAGTGTACAACAGGGGCCTGGGGAGACCCAGTACTTC. As protein: CAWSVQQGPGETQYF. Drawing the rest from reference TRBV30 and TRBJ2-5, the complete variable domain is SQTIHQWPATLVQPVGSPLSLECTVEGTSNPNLYWYRQAAGRGLQLLFYSVGIGQISSEVPQNLSASRPQDRQFILSSKKLLLSDSGFYLCAWSVQQGPGETQYFGPGTRLLVL.

The chain carries TRBV4-2 and TRBJ2-7; D perhaps matches TRBD1 (6 bases). The germline V and J ends were trimmed by 3 bases and 4 bases, with 13 bases remaining between them. Germline CDR1 is LGHNA and CDR2 is YNFKEQ. The CDR3 is 14 amino acids. CDR3 region: CASSQLQGKYEQYF. CDR3 in DNA: TGTGCCAGCAGCCAGTTACAGGGAAAGTACGAGCAGTACTTC.

This chain links TRBV11-2 with TRBJ1-2, with 7 nucleotides matching TRBD1. In germline, CDR1 is SGHAT, CDR2 FQNNGV. This CDR3 is 17 amino acids long. V gave up 5 bases and J gave up 2 bases; unmatched junction bases: 14. CDR3 loop: CASSPDLYRGLNYGYTF. The CDR3, as DNA: TGTGCCAGCAGCCCCGATTTATACAGGGGTCTGAACTATGGCTACACCTTC.

The rearrangement joins TRBV11-2 to TRBJ2-3; D possibly corresponds to TRBD1 (7 bases). V lost 5 bases, J lost 7 bases, and 16 bases lay in between. CDR1 and CDR2 (germline): SGHAT, FQNNGV. This CDR3 region has 14 residues. CDR3 amino acids: CASSLTGTPNTQYF. The CDR3 region has the DNA TGTGCCAGCAGCCTGACAGGGACTCCTAATACGCAGTATTTT.

V usage is TRBV12-5 and J usage is TRBJ1-4, with D perhaps TRBD1 (6 bases). The germline V gene has CDR1 LGHNT and CDR2 FRNRAP. CDR3 size: 16 residues. Trimming shortened V by 2 bases and J by 4 bases, and 14 bases separated the two germline ends. The CDR3 bases are TGTGCTAGTGGTTTGTGGGGGCAGCTGGGTAATGAAAAACTGTTTTTT. Translating gives CASGLWGQLGNEKLFF.

This chain uses TRBV5-5 with TRBJ1-1; D is perhaps TRBD1 (5 bases). Germline assignment: CDR1 SGHKS and CDR2 YYEKEE (reference sequence). The germline V and J ends were trimmed by 0 bases and 10 bases, with 16 bases remaining between them. This CDR3 contains 14 residues. This chain's CDR3 is CASSLGPQGGRAFF. For the CDR3, the DNA is TGTGCCAGCAGCTTGGGTCCCCAGGGCGGACGAGCTTTCTTT.

This chain uses TRBV2 with TRBJ2-2; 7 bases are a match to TRBD2. V lost 9 bases and J lost 0; bases outside the gene matches: 4. The CDR3 consists of 14 residues. Per germline, CDR1 SNHLY and CDR2 FYNNEI. The CDR3 DNA reads as TGTGCCAGTGGAACTAGCGCGAACACCGGGGAGCTGTTTTTT. This translates into CASGTSANTGELFF.

The chain combines TRBV27 with TRBJ1-2; the D gene is possibly TRBD1 (6 bases). CDR3 length: 14 residues. V was cut by 5 bases and J by 0 bases, with 10 bases left in between. Germline V gene data show CDR1 as MNHEY and CDR2 as SMNVEV (reference sequence). Here the CDR3 reads CASSSQGTNYGYTF. The CDR3 coding sequence is TGTGCCAGCAGTAGTCAGGGGACTAACTATGGCTACACCTTC.

There are a few counts of this clone. The rearrangement joins TRBV25-1 to TRBJ1-3; a possible D gene is TRBD1 (6 bases). Germline-derived CDR1 and CDR2 are MGHDK and SYGVNS. The CDR3 is made up of 15 amino acids. Trimming cost V 1 base and J 2 bases, with 9 bases left between them. CDR3 amino acids: CASSESGAPGNTIYF. In DNA, the CDR3 is TGTGCCAGCAGTGAATCAGGGGCCCCTGGAAACACCATATATTTT.

This clone appeared once. V and J are TRBV28 and TRBJ1-2; 7 bases match TRBD1. Germline CDR1 and CDR2: MDHEN and SYDVKM. The CDR3 loop spans 15 amino acids. Unmatched junction bases numbered 11, after V lost 7 bases and J lost 3 bases. The CDR3: CASTQTIGQDYGYTF. DNA of the CDR3: TGTGCCAGCACCCAGACAATAGGACAGGACTATGGCTACACCTTC.

The chain employs TRBV7-9 and TRBJ2-3, with 7 bases that match TRBD2. J lost 3 bases, V lost 2 bases, and 8 bases had no gene match. In germline, CDR1 is SEHNR, CDR2 FQNEAQ (reference sequence). The CDR3 sequence is 16 residues long. The CDR3: CASSLNLAEGTDTQYF. The CDR3 region has the DNA TGTGCCAGCAGCTTAAATCTAGCGGAGGGGACAGATACGCAGTATTTT.